The clone carrying this T cell receptor (beta chain) was seen more than once but under ten times. What it binds is not known. These data originate in a study of identical twins. A universal primer binding site was introduced by template switching. The final cDNA contained unique molecular identifiers. TCRdb called the 5' RACE reads again in MiXCR, with one record for every CDR3 protein. The sample holds around 95,000 distinct CDR3 sequences, 5.9% seen once. Trimming cost V 6 bases and J 2 bases; bases outside gene matches: 8. The germline V gene has CDR1 DFQATT and CDR2 SNEGSKA (reference sequence). The CDR3 has 14 amino acids. Study-wide results and caveats: Models underestimated out-of-frame TCR alpha sharing in monozygotic twins. The degree of excess twin sharing was weaker in beta out-of-frame sequences. Beta clonotypes that were abundant in cord blood contained fewer insertions, a pattern absent from memory repertoires.

V and J are TRBV20-1 and TRBJ2-7; 9 nucleotides align to TRBD2. This receptor was identified in a woman aged 45-60 years in good health. Sequencing input: memory T cells sorted from blood. This CDR3 reads CSAGSGRRAYEQYF. The CDR3 bases are TGCAGTGCCGGTAGCGGGAGAAGGGCCTACGAGCAGTACTTC.